The T cell receptor beta chain described here comes from a study of OX40 agonist ivuxolimab in advanced cancers. Study overall: Participants could have had prior anti-PD-1, anti-PD-L1 or anti-CTLA-4 therapy, and less than 45% had some. Whole-study results and caveats: The mean number of expanded clones was higher in CD8+ T cells than in CD4+.

This clone was seen just once. Its antigen is not known. The CDR3 consists of 13 residues. In germline, CDR1 is SNHLY, CDR2 FYNNEI. The V end was cut by 7 bases, the J end by 1 base, with 10 bases between. Repertoires were generated with immunoSEQ multiplex PCR, while TCRdb's copy carries only in-frame clones and drops some. This table holds roughly 35,000 clones, approximately 79% found once. The chain is built from TRBV2 and TRBJ1-1, with D unclear. Specimen: CD4+ or CD8+ T cells sorted from blood, collected in a trial of the OX40 agonist ivuxolimab. The sequence was collected from an adult with an advanced solid tumor such as melanoma, head and neck, liver or kidney cancer. CDR3 in amino acids: CASTPGPNTEAFF. CDR3 nucleotides: TGTGCCAGCACTCCAGGACCGAACACTGAAGCTTTCTTT.